One and the same sample provided the 32 T cell receptor beta chains below, sequenced in a study of T cell responses to AZD1222 COVID-19 vaccine. The data were produced by immunoSEQ multiplex PCR, yet TCRdb's version contains in-frame clones alone and is incomplete. The table has 100,000 to 150,000 clones, approximately 88% seen once. The sample in question was peripheral blood, obtained on day 0 of AZD1222 vaccination. The source is an adult in good health.

This chain uses TRBV27 with TRBJ1-1; D is unclear. V shed 3 bases and J shed 1 base, with 6 bases lying between them. The CDR3 sequence is 13 residues long. Looked up from germline, CDR1 is MNHEY and CDR2 is SMNVEV (reference sequence). CDR3 amino acids: CASSFLQNTEAFF. The CDR3 DNA is TGTGCCAGCAGTTTCTTGCAGAACACTGAAGCTTTCTTT.

This chain connects TRBV24-1 to TRBJ1-4, with 9 nucleotides matching TRBD1. The junction had 27 bases not matched to a gene; V was cut back by 1 base and J by 7 bases. This CDR3 spans 23 amino acids. CDR1 and CDR2 (germline): KGHDR, SFDVKD. Here the CDR3 DNA reads TGTGCCACCAGTGATTTCCTAAAAACAAATACAGGGGGCAGTGGTATAGGTGGTGAAAAACTGTTTTTT. Translated: CATSDFLKTNTGGSGIGGEKLFF.

V is TRBV27 and J is TRBJ2-1; a possible D gene is TRBD1 (5 bases). This CDR3 has 13 amino acids. The germline V gene has CDR1 MNHEY and CDR2 SMNVEV (reference sequence). V was pared by 2 bases and J by 9 bases, with 11 bases between. CDR3 protein: CASSLLGVSEQFF. CDR3 coding DNA: TGTGCCAGCAGTTTACTAGGGGTCAGTGAGCAGTTCTTC.

V usage is TRBV27 and J usage is TRBJ1-2; no clear D gene. The CDR3 is 14 amino acids. In germline, CDR1 is MNHEY, CDR2 SMNVEV (reference sequence). V was shortened by 8 bases and J by 6 bases, with 19 bases between the two germline ends. The CDR3 coding sequence is TGTGCCAGCCGAGGTGGACGGGCTGTGGATGGCTACACCTTC. Translated: CASRGGRAVDGYTF.

V usage is TRBV30 and J usage is TRBJ1-6; D is unresolved. V lost 2 bases and J lost 4, with 6 bases in between. CDR1 and CDR2 (germline): GTSNPN, SVGIG (reference sequence). The CDR3 length is 13 residues. CDR3 bases: TGTGCCTGGAGTTTGGTTTATAATTCACCCCTCCACTTT. Translation: CAWSLVYNSPLHF.

The rearrangement links TRBV18 to TRBJ2-7; D is uncertain. This CDR3 has 14 residues. Deletions cut 2 bases from V and 0 bases from J, with 8 bases between. Germline CDR1 and CDR2: KGHSH and LQKENI. The DNA for the CDR3 is TGTGCCAGCTCACCATTCGCAGACTCCTACGAGCAGTACTTC. Amino acid sequence: CASSPFADSYEQYF. Drawing the rest from reference TRBV18 and TRBJ2-7, the complete variable domain is NAGVMQNPRHLVRRRGQEARLRCSPMKGHSHVYWYRQLPEEGLKFMVYLQKENIIDESGMPKERFSAEFPKEGPSILRIQQVVRGDSAAYFCASSPFADSYEQYFGPGTRLTVT.

The chain's CDR3 is CASSISGGGGNQPQHF. The CDR3 DNA reads TGTGCCAGTAGTATTTCGGGGGGAGGAGGGAATCAGCCCCAGCATTTT. The V gene is TRBV19, the J gene TRBJ1-5, with a tentative D call TRBD1 (5 bases). Trimming left V 3 bases short and J 4 bases short, with 16 bases between. This CDR3 is 16 amino acids long. Germline V lookup: CDR1 LNHDA, CDR2 SQIVND (reference sequence).

This chain joins TRBV7-2 and TRBJ1-4; 7 bases map to TRBD1. The V gene's germline CDR1 is SGHTA and CDR2 FQGNSA. The CDR3 loop spans 14 amino acids. After removal of 5 bases from V and 4 bases from J, the junction contained 4 bases not matched to a gene. CDR3: CASSPGQSNEKLFF. The DNA of the CDR3 is TGTGCCAGCAGCCCGGGACAGAGTAATGAAAAACTGTTTTTT.

The chain recombines TRBV11-2 with TRBJ2-3; D not resolved. The CDR3 has 11 amino acids. Trimming took 4 bases from V and 5 from J, leaving 4 bases between them. Germline-derived CDR1 and CDR2 are SGHAT and FQNNGV. Here the CDR3 reads CASSSGDTQYF. DNA for the CDR3: TGTGCCAGCAGCTCCGGAGATACGCAGTATTTT. The variable domain in full, with the rest retrieved from reference TRBV11-2 and TRBJ2-3, is EAGVAQSPRYKIIEKRQSVAFWCNPISGHATLYWYQQILGQGPKLLIQFQNNGVVDDSQLPKDRFSAERLKGVDSTLKIQPAKLEDSAVYLCASSSGDTQYFGPGTRLTVL.

The chain joins TRBV6-5 to TRBJ1-3; D gene unclear. V lost 5 bases and J 7 bases, leaving 15 bases between the germline ends. Germline CDR1 reads MNHEY; CDR2 reads SVGAGI. This CDR3 comprises 14 residues. The CDR3 sequence: CASSLRFPDNTIYF. The CDR3 DNA reads as TGTGCCAGCAGTCTGAGGTTCCCTGATAACACCATATATTTT.

The chain employs TRBV28 and TRBJ1-2; a weak D match, TRBD1 (6 bases). The CDR3 totals 15 residues. V lost 4 bases and J 2 bases, leaving 14 bases between the germline ends. Germline lookup yields CDR1 MDHEN and CDR2 SYDVKM. DNA of the CDR3: TGTGCCAGCAGTTCGGGAGGGGGATTCAACTATGGCTACACCTTC. Protein sequence: CASSSGGGFNYGYTF.

The rearrangement links TRBV3-1 (or the pseudogene TRBV3-2) to TRBJ1-3; D not resolved. V lost 3 bases and J 0 bases, leaving 6 bases between the germline ends. This CDR3 has 14 amino acids. Germline CDR1 is LGHDT and CDR2 is YNNKEL (reference sequence). In nucleotides, the CDR3 is TGTGCCAGCAGCCATCGGACCTCTGGAAACACCATATATTTT. It codes for CASSHRTSGNTIYF.

The chain uses TRBV4-2 and TRBJ1-5; D uncertain. CDR1 LGHNA and CDR2 YNFKEQ come from the germline V gene. Trimming stripped 1 base from V and 7 bases from J, with 8 bases between. The CDR3 is 13 residues long. The CDR3 here is CASSQVVGQPQHF. As DNA, the CDR3 is TGTGCCAGCAGCCAAGTTGTTGGGCAGCCCCAGCATTTT.

This clone was observed a single time. This chain joins TRBV29-1 and TRBJ1-5, with D uncertain. The CDR3 has 12 amino acids. V lost 0 bases and J 7 bases, leaving 7 bases between the germline ends. The germline CDR1 and CDR2 sequences are SQVTM and ANQGSEA. The CDR3 coding sequence is TGCAGCGTTGAAGATCGTGGACAGCCCCAGCATTTT. Its translation is CSVEDRGQPQHF.

This clone has just one count. This rearrangement joins TRBV12-5 to TRBJ1-2; perhaps TRBD1 as D (6 bases). This CDR3 has 14 amino acids. Germline values: CDR1 LGHNT, CDR2 FRNRAP. The V end was cut by 4 bases, the J end by 1 base, with 10 bases between. The CDR3 coding sequence is TGTGCTAGTGGTTCGACACAGGGTAACTATGGCTACACCTTC. Translation: CASGSTQGNYGYTF.

This clone was found a few times. This sequence joins TRBV4-3 and TRBJ1-2, with TRBD1 identical over 8 bases. This CDR3 comprises 13 residues. The germline V gene encodes CDR1 LGHNA and CDR2 YSLEER. The ends lost 1 base at V and 6 bases at J; junction bases unmatched: 1. The CDR3 DNA sequence: TGCGCCAGCAGCCAAGGGACAGGGCATGGCTACACCTTC. This gives the protein CASSQGTGHGYTF.

The J gene is TRBJ2-3, the V gene TRBV11-2; 12 bases line up with TRBD2. Germline V lookup: CDR1 SGHAT, CDR2 FQNNGV. The ends lost 5 bases at V and 9 bases at J; junction bases unmatched: 6. The CDR3 length is 14 residues. In nucleotides, the CDR3 is TGTGCCAGCAGCCCCCGAACTAGCGGGGGGACGCAGTATTTT. Its translation: CASSPRTSGGTQYF.

The CDR3 protein is CAWGRQSQGVGQPQHF. Written as DNA, the CDR3 is TGTGCCTGGGGTCGTCAATCTCAGGGAGTAGGTCAGCCCCAGCATTTT. The genes are TRBV30 and TRBJ1-5, with D possibly TRBD1 on 5 matching bases. The CDR3 runs 16 residues. Between the trimmed V and J ends, which lost 5 bases and 6 bases, there was a span of 23 bases. CDR1 and CDR2 (germline): GTSNPN, SVGIG (reference sequence).

The chain has TRBV7-9 and TRBJ2-3; D gene ambiguous. Germline V lookup: CDR1 SEHNR, CDR2 FQNEAQ (reference sequence). The CDR3 runs 14 residues. V was pared by 1 base and J by 1 base, with 6 bases between. The chain's CDR3 is CASSLVPGTDTQYF. CDR3 nucleotides: TGTGCCAGCAGCTTAGTCCCAGGCACAGATACGCAGTATTTT.

The chain has TRBV27 and TRBJ2-7; D unclear. The CDR3 extends over 13 amino acids. Germline V gives CDR1 MNHEY, CDR2 SMNVEV (reference sequence). The ends were cut back, 0 bases at V and 4 bases at J, with 7 bases in the middle. The CDR3 DNA is TGTGCCAGCAGTTTATCCCTGAGGTACGAGCAGTACTTC. This encodes CASSLSLRYEQYF.

The CDR3 sequence: CASSYTENYGYTF. Here the CDR3 DNA reads TGTGCCAGCAGCTATACAGAGAACTATGGCTACACCTTC. The V call is TRBV11-2, the J call TRBJ1-2; no reliable D call. Trimming removed 4 bases from V and 2 bases from J, with 8 bases in between. CDR1 is SGHAT and CDR2 is FQNNGV in the germline V gene. CDR3 length equals 13 residues. The full variable domain, rest sourced from reference TRBV11-2 and TRBJ1-2, is EAGVAQSPRYKIIEKRQSVAFWCNPISGHATLYWYQQILGQGPKLLIQFQNNGVVDDSQLPKDRFSAERLKGVDSTLKIQPAKLEDSAVYLCASSYTENYGYTFGSGTRLTVV.

This chain links TRBV2 with TRBJ1-5; a weak D match, TRBD1 (5 bases). Trimming took off 4 bases at V and 6 bases at J, with 13 bases between the two ends. The germline gives CDR1 SNHLY, CDR2 FYNNEI. The CDR3 runs to 14 residues. For the CDR3, the DNA is TGTGCCAGCAGTGTGAGCGGGGGGAGTCAGCCCCAGCATTTT. The encoded protein is CASSVSGGSQPQHF. The full variable domain, completed using reference TRBV2 and TRBJ1-5, is EPEVTQTPSHQVTQMGQEVILRCVPISNHLYFYWYRQILGQKVEFLVSFYNNEISEKSEIFDDQFSVERPDGSNFTLKIRSTKLEDSAMYFCASSVSGGSQPQHFGDGTRLSIL.

This chain joins TRBV5-4 and TRBJ1-3; 7 bases are shared with TRBD1. The ends lost 0 bases at V and 7 bases at J; junction bases unmatched: 7. Looked up from germline, CDR1 is SGHNT and CDR2 is YYREEE (reference sequence). The CDR3 has 15 residues. CDR3 protein: CASSLDPGTDNTIYF. The DNA of the CDR3 is TGTGCCAGCAGCTTGGACCCAGGGACAGACAACACCATATATTTT.

The chain uses TRBV7-2 and TRBJ2-7, with TRBD1 matching over 7 bases. With V trimmed by 4 bases and J by 2 bases, 5 bases remained unmatched. The CDR3 sequence is 14 residues long. CDR1 and CDR2 from the germline V gene are SGHTA and FQGNSA. The CDR3 nucleotides read TGTGCCAGCAGCTATACCGGGACAGCCTACGAGCAGTACTTC. Translating it yields CASSYTGTAYEQYF.

This clone was seen once. CDR3 amino acids: CASSQDLSQPQHF. The CDR3 DNA reads TGCGCCAGCAGCCAAGATCTCTCCCAGCCCCAGCATTTT. V and J are TRBV4-1 and TRBJ1-5; D remains unclear. CDR1 and CDR2 from the germline V gene are MGHRA and YSYEKL. The CDR3 has 13 amino acids. Deletions cut 0 bases from V and 7 bases from J, with 7 bases between.

This clone was seen a single time. The CDR3 region is CAWEDYNEQFF. The DNA of the CDR3 is TGTGCCTGGGAGGACTACAATGAGCAGTTCTTC. This rearrangement joins TRBV30 to TRBJ2-1; the D is unclear. Trimming pared 5 bases from V and 3 bases from J, leaving 5 bases between. The V gene's germline CDR1 is GTSNPN and CDR2 SVGIG (reference sequence). CDR3 size: 11 residues.

The V call is TRBV3-1 (or the pseudogene TRBV3-2), the J call TRBJ1-1, with a weak D call TRBD1 (6 bases). Germline assignment: CDR1 LGHDT and CDR2 YNNKEL (reference sequence). The CDR3 has 21 amino acids. The germline V and J ends were trimmed by 5 bases and 3 bases, with 34 bases remaining between them. CDR3 sequence: CASSKVPGHFPRTSSDTEAFF. DNA of the CDR3: TGTGCCAGCAGCAAAGTACCGGGACACTTCCCCAGGACTAGTTCGGACACTGAAGCTTTCTTT.

The chain recombines TRBV6-4 with TRBJ1-5; 7 nucleotides line up with TRBD1. V lost 11 bases, J lost 5 bases, and 6 bases stayed unmatched. CDR1 MRHNA and CDR2 SNTAGT come from the germline V gene. The CDR3 length is 12 residues. Here the CDR3 DNA reads TGTGCCCGCTCCGGGACAGATCAGCCCCAGCATTTT. This encodes CARSGTDQPQHF.

The CDR3 protein is CASSPRDRETEAFF. The CDR3 DNA follows: TGCGCCAGCAGCCCTAGGGACAGGGAGACTGAAGCTTTCTTT. This rearrangement joins TRBV4-1 to TRBJ1-1; 9 bases are a match to TRBD1. Germline trimming cut 4 bases from V and 5 bases from J; bases unmatched to any gene: 5. The CDR3 consists of 14 residues. Germline CDR1 is MGHRA and CDR2 is YSYEKL.

The rearrangement uses TRBV27 and TRBJ2-7, with D possibly being TRBD2 (5 bases). The V end lost 0 bases, the J end lost 2 bases, and 11 bases lay between the germline ends. This CDR3 has 15 residues. CDR1 is MNHEY, CDR2 SMNVEV, per germline (reference sequence). CDR3 protein: CASSLSPTTPYEQYF. Here the CDR3 DNA reads TGTGCCAGCAGTTTATCACCGACTACCCCCTACGAGCAGTACTTC.

The rearrangement links TRBV18 to TRBJ1-5; 8 bases agree with TRBD1. Losses at the gene ends were 3 bases for V and 9 bases for J; bases not matched to a gene: 19. Germline lookup yields CDR1 KGHSH and CDR2 LQKENI. The CDR3 extends over 18 amino acids. CDR3 in amino acids: CASSPAGGTSTSSPPQHF. The CDR3 DNA follows: TGTGCCAGCTCACCCGCAGGGGGCACCTCTACCTCCAGTCCGCCCCAGCATTTT.

This clone has a single count. The chain employs TRBV10-3 and TRBJ1-1; perhaps TRBD1 as D (5 bases). The CDR3 consists of 13 residues. V lost 6 bases to trimming and J lost 1 base, with 9 bases between them. The germline CDR1 and CDR2 sequences are ENHRY and SYGVKD. CDR3 region: CAISGQRNTEAFF. The CDR3 coding sequence is TGTGCCATCAGCGGACAAAGGAACACTGAAGCTTTCTTT.